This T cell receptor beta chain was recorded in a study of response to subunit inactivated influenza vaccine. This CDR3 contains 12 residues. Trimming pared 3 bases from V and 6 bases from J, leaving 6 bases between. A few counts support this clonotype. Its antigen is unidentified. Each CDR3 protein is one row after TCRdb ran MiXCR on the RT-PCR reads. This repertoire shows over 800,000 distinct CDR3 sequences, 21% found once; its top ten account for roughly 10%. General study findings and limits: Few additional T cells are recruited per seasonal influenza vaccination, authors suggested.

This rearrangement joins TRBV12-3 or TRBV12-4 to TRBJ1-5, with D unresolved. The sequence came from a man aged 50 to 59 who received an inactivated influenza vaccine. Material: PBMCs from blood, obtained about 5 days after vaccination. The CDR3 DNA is TGTGCCAGCAGTTTTTTCCGTCAGCCCCAGCATTTT. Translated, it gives CASSFFRQPQHF.